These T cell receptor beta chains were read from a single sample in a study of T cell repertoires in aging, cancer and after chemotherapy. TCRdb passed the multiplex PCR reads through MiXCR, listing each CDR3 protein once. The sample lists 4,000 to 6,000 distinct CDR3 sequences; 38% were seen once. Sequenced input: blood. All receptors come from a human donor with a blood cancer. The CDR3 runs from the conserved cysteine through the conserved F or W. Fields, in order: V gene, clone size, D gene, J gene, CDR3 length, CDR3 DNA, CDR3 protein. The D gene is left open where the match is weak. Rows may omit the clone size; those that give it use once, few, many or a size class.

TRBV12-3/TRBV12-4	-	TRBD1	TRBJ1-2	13	TGTGCCACTGGGACAGGGGCTAACTATGGCTACACCTTC	CATGTGANYGYTF
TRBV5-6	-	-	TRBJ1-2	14	TGTGCCAGCAGCTTGATTCCGGAAGATTATGGCTACACCTTC	CASSLIPEDYGYTF
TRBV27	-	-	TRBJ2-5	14	TGTGCCAGCAGTTCTGCAGGGTTGCAAGAGACCCAGTACTTC	CASSSAGLQETQYF
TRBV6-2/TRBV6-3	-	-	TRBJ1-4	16	TGTGCCAGCAGTTACCCAATGCGCCAGGGACGGAAAAAACTGTTTTTT	CASSYPMRQGRKKLFF
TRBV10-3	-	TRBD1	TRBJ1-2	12	TGTGCCATCATCGGACAGGGGGACGGCTACACCTTC	CAIIGQGDGYTF
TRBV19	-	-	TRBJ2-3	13	TGTGCCAGTAGGACCCAAGGGACAGATACGCAGTATTTT	CASRTQGTDTQYF
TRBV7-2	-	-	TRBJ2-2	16	TGTGCCAGCAGCTTAGAGGCTAGCGTAAACACCGGGGAGCTGTTTTTT	CASSLEASVNTGELFF
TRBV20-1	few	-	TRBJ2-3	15	TGCAGTGCTAGAGATGAAGGGTATTCCTGGGATACGCAGTATTTT	CSARDEGYSWDTQYF
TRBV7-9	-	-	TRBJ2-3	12	TGTGCCAGCGTGACGGGAGCAGATACGCAGTATTTT	CASVTGADTQYF
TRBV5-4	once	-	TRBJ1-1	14	TGTGCCAGCAGCTTAGGCGCGTGGGACACTGAAGCTTTCTTT	CASSLGAWDTEAFF
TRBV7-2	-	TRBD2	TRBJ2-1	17	TGTGCCAGCAGCTTGGCCCCGGGACTAGCGGGGGACAATGAGCAGTTCTTC	CASSLAPGLAGDNEQFF
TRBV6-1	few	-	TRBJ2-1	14	TGTGCCAGCTCGGCGATGATACAGGGAGATGAGCAGTTCTTC	CASSAMIQGDEQFF
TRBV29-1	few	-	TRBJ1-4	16	TGCAGCGTTGGCTTAAGCCGGGGCACTGGAGGTGAAAAACTGTTTTTT	CSVGLSRGTGGEKLFF
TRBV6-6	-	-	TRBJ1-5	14	TGTGCCAGCACCGAAGCTACAGGGTACCAGCCCCAGCATTTT	CASTEATGYQPQHF
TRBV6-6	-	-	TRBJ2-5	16	TGTGCCAGCAGGGATGACGGGGGCCGGTACCAAGAGACCCAGTACTTC	CASRDDGGRYQETQYF
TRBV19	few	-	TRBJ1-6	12	TGTGCCAGTAGTATGGGGGATTCACCCCTCCACTTT	CASSMGDSPLHF